Below, one T cell receptor (beta chain) is given with its context. This CDR3 region has 16 residues. V gave up 5 bases and J gave up 5 bases, with 21 bases separating them. The germline V gene has CDR1 LNHDA and CDR2 SQIVND (reference sequence). The assay was immunoSEQ multiplex PCR, and TCRdb's table has in-frame clones only and misses some. The sample records roughly 350,000 clones, approximately 90% being singletons. This entry belongs to a study of cytomegalovirus exposure and HLA in healthy donors. The rearrangement uses TRBV19 and TRBJ1-2; D is undetermined. This TCR came from a woman aged 18-30 years in good health and CMV-seronegative. The sequenced material came from PBMCs. This CDR3 is CASSPGGGKDLYGYTF. CDR3 coding DNA: TGTGCCAGTAGTCCCGGAGGAGGGAAGGACCTTTATGGCTACACCTTC.